The source of this TCR beta chain is a study of blood T cell repertoires in COVID-19. Study-level background: COVID-19 samples collected from the United States, Italy and Spain covered acute and convalescent phases. PBMCs, B-cell-depleted T cells, or T cells provided the cDNA or gDNA that made up the material.

Authors' methods: Using reference gene primer amplification, nucleated cell counts were estimated. Method: immunoSEQ multiplex PCR; TCRdb's copy keeps in-frame clones and lacks some. V, J and clone size are taken as reported in that table, and D and trimming were inferred from the DNA itself. The table records about 160,000 clones, approximately 83% of them present only once. The CDR3 is 15 residues long. Germline V gives CDR1 LGHNA, CDR2 YSLEER. With 0 bases clipped from V and 11 bases from J, the junction kept 7 bases outside the gene matches. This sequence originates from a woman of 80 years or more with active or convalescent COVID-19. The sequenced sample was peripheral blood. The chain carries TRBV4-3 and TRBJ2-6, with TRBD1 matching over 7 bases. CDR3 nucleotide sequence: TGCGCCAGCAGCCAAGAAGTAGGGGGCAGGGACGTCCTGACTTTC. Its translation is CASSQEVGGRDVLTF.